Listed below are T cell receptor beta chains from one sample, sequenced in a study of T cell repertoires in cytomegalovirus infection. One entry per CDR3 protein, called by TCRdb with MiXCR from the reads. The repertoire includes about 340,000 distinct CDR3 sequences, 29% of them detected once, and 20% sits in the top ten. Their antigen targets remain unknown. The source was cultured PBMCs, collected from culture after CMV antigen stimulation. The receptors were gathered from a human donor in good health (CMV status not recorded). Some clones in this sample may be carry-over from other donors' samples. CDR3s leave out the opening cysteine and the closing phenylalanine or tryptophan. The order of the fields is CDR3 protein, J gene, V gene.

CDR3: ASSPIAGVNEQF; J: TRBJ2-1; V: TRBV12-3/TRBV12-4
CDR3: ASSEGPSNQPQH; J: TRBJ1-5; V: TRBV2
CDR3: ASSFGSRDTQY; J: TRBJ2-3; V: TRBV7-4
CDR3: ASSPRTSGSVGNNEQF; J: TRBJ2-1; V: TRBV18
CDR3: ASSLQGMDSPLH; J: TRBJ1-6; V: TRBV27
CDR3: ASSSTQGYEQY; J: TRBJ2-7; V: TRBV7-6
CDR3: SVEHSYEQY; J: TRBJ2-7; V: TRBV20-1
CDR3: ASSQGAASGRYEQY; J: TRBJ2-7; V: TRBV4-1
CDR3: ATSLAGSSYEQY; J: TRBJ2-7; V: TRBV15
CDR3: ASSPGGGVGSYNEQF; J: TRBJ2-1; V: TRBV19
CDR3: ASRAVGGRRNSPLH; J: TRBJ1-6; V: TRBV28
CDR3: SVGWVSSYEQY; J: TRBJ2-7; V: TRBV29-1
CDR3: ASSTSGDILSYEQY; J: TRBJ2-7; V: TRBV7-8
CDR3: ASSLEGGGPTDTQY; J: TRBJ2-3; V: TRBV5-4
CDR3: ASSPDRGPRNQPQH; J: TRBJ1-5; V: TRBV4-2
CDR3: AWTVGLDTDTQY; J: TRBJ2-3; V: TRBV30
CDR3: ASSLYQGANVLT; J: TRBJ2-6; V: TRBV5-6
CDR3: ASSVDGTANSPLH; J: TRBJ1-6; V: TRBV9
CDR3: ASSTPGQEGKTQY; J: TRBJ2-5; V: TRBV19
CDR3: AVKDRVNEQF; J: TRBJ2-1; V: TRBV10-3
CDR3: ASSTGPTGEAF; J: TRBJ1-1; V: TRBV7-9
CDR3: ASSPSQGVYEQY; J: TRBJ2-7; V: TRBV7-6
CDR3: ASSLGGRGVETQY; J: TRBJ2-5; V: TRBV7-2
CDR3: ASSSIRGQPQH; J: TRBJ1-5; V: TRBV7-2
CDR3: ASSQELATHGGYT; J: TRBJ1-2; V: TRBV4-1
CDR3: ASSLTRGSNEKLF; J: TRBJ1-4; V: TRBV5-4
CDR3: ASSLGFANTGELF; J: TRBJ2-2; V: TRBV11-1
CDR3: SAGRDYTGELF; J: TRBJ2-2; V: TRBV20-1